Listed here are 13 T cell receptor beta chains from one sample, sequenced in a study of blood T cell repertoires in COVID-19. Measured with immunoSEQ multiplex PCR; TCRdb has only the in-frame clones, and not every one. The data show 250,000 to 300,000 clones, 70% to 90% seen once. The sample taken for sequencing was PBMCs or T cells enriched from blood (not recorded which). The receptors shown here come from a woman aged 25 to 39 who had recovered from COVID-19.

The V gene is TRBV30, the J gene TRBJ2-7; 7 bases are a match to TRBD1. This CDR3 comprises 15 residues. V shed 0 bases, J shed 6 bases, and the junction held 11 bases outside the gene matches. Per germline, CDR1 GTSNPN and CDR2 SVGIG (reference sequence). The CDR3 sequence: CAWSVQGFQPGEQYF. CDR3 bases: TGTGCCTGGAGTGTACAGGGGTTTCAGCCGGGCGAGCAGTACTTC. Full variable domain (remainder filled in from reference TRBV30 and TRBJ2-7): SQTIHQWPATLVQPVGSPLSLECTVEGTSNPNLYWYRQAAGRGLQLLFYSVGIGQISSEVPQNLSASRPQDRQFILSSKKLLLSDSGFYLCAWSVQGFQPGEQYFGPGTRLTVT.

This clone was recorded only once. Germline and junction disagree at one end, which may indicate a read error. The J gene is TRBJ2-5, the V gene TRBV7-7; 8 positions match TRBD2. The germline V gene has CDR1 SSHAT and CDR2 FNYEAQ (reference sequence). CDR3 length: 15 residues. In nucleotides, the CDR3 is TGTGCTAGCAGCTTGGAAGCGGGGGACCGCCGGACCCAGTACTTC. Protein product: CASSLEAGDRRTQYF.

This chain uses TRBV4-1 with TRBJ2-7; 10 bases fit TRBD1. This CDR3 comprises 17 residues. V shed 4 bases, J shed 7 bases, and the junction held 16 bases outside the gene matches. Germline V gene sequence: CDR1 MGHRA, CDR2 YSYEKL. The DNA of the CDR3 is TGCGCCAGCAGCCTTGACGCGACAGGGGGCGGTCAAATGGAGCAGTACTTC. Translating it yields CASSLDATGGGQMEQYF.

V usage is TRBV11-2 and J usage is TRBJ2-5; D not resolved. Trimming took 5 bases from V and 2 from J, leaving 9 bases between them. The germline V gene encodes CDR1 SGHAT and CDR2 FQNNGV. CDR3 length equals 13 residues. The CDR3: CASSRYGQETQYF. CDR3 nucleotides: TGTGCCAGCAGCCGGTACGGGCAAGAGACCCAGTACTTC.

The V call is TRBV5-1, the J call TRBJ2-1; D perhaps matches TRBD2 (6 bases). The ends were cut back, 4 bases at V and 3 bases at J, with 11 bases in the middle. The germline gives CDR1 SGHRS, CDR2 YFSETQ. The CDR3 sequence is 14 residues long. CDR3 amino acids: CASSHRELYNEQFF. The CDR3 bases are TGCGCCAGCAGCCACCGGGAGCTCTACAATGAGCAGTTCTTC. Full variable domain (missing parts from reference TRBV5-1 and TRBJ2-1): KAGVTQTPRYLIKTRGQQVTLSCSPISGHRSVSWYQQTPGQGLQFLFEYFSETQRNKGNFPGRFSGRQFSNSRSEMNVSTLELGDSALYLCASSHRELYNEQFFGPGTRLTVL.

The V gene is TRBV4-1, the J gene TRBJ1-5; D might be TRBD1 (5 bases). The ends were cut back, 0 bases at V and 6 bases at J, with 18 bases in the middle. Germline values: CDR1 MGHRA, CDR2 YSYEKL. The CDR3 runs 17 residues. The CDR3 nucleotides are TGCGCCAGCAGCCAAGATCGGGGGGGAGGCCTGCCTCAGCCCCAGCATTTT. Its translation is CASSQDRGGGLPQPQHF.

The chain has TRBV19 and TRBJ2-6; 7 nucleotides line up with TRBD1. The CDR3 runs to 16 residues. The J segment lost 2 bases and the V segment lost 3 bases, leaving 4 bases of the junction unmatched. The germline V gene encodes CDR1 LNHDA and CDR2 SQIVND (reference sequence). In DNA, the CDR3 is TGTGCCAGTAGTATGGTCGGGACAGCTGGGGCCAACGTCCTGACTTTC. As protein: CASSMVGTAGANVLTF.

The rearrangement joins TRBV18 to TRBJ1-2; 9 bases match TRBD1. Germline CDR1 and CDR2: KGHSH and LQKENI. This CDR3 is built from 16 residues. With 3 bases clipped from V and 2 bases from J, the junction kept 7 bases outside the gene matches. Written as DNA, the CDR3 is TGTGCCAGCTCACCGCCGGACAGGGGAACAAACTATGGCTACACCTTC. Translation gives CASSPPDRGTNYGYTF.

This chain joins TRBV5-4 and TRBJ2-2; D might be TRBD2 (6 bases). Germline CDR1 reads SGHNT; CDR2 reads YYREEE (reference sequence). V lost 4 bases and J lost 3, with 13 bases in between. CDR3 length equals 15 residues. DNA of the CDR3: TGTGCCAGCAGCCCTAGGCCGGGGGACACCGGGGAGCTGTTTTTT. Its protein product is CASSPRPGDTGELFF.

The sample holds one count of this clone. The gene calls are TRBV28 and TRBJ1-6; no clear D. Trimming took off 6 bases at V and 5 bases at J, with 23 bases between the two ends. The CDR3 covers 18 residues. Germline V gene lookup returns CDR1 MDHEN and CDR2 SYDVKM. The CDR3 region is CASSTHRIPRGDNSPLHF. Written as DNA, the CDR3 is TGTGCCAGCAGCACCCATCGGATACCCCGCGGAGATAATTCACCCCTCCACTTT.

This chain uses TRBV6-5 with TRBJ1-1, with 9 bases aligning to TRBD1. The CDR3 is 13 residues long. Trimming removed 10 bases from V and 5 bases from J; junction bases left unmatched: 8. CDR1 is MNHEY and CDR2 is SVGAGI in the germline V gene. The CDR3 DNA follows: TGTGCCATCCAGGGACAGGGAGGAACTGAAGCTTTCTTT. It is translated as CAIQGQGGTEAFF.

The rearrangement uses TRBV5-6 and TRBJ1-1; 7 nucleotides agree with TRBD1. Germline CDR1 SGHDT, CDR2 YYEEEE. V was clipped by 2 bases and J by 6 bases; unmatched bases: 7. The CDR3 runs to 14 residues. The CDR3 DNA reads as TGTGCCAGCAGCTTTTCAACAGGGGCCCCTGAAGCTTTCTTT. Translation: CASSFSTGAPEAFF.

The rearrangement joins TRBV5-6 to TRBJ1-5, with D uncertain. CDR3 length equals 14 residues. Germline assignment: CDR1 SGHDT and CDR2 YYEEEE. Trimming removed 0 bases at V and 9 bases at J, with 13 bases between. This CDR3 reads CASSLAGGSRPQHF. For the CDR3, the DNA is TGTGCCAGCAGCTTGGCAGGCGGGTCACGGCCCCAGCATTTT. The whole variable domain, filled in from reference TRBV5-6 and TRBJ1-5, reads DAGVTQSPTHLIKTRGQQVTLRCSPKSGHDTVSWYQQALGQGPQFIFQYYEEEERQRGNFPDRFSGHQFPNYSSELNVNALLLGDSALYLCASSLAGGSRPQHFGDGTRLSIL.